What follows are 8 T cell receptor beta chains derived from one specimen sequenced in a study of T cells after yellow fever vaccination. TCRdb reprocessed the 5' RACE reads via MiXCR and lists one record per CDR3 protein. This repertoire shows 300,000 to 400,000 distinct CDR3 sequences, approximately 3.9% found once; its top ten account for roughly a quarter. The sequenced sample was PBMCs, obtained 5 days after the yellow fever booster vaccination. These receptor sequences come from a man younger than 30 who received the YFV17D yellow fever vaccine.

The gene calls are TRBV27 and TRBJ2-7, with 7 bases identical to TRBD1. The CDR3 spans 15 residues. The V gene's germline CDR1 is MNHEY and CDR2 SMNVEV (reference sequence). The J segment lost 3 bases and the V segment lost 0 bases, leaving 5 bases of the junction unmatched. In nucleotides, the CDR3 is TGTGCCAGCAGTTTATCCGCGACAGGGTACTACGAGCAGTACGTC. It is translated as CASSLSATGYYEQYV.

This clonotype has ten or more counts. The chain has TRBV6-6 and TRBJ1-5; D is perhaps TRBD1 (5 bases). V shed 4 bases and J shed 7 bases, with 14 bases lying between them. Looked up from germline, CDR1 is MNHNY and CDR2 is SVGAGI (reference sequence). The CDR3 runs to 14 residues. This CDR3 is CASSLARVQQPQHF. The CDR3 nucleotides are TGTGCCAGCAGTTTAGCCAGGGTTCAGCAGCCCCAGCATTTT.

The CDR3 loop is CASSYASYEQYF. CDR3 bases: TGTGCCAGCAGTTATGCTTCCTACGAGCAGTACTTC. V and J are TRBV6-2 or TRBV6-3 and TRBJ2-7, with D hard to call. Deletions cut 3 bases from V and 1 base from J, with 4 bases between. Germline V CDR1 and CDR2: MNHEY, SVGEGT. The CDR3 has 12 amino acids.

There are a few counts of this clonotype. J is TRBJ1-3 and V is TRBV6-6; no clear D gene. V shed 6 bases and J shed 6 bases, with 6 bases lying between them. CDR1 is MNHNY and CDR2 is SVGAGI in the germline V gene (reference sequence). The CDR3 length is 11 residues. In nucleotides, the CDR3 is TGTGCCAGCAGATCAATAAACACCATATATTTT. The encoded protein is CASRSINTIYF.

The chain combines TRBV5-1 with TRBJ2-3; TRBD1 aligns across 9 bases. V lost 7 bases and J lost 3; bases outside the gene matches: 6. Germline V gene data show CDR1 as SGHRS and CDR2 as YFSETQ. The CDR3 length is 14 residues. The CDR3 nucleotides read TGCGCCAGCGGTTCGGGACAGGGTACAGATACGCAGTATTTT. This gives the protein CASGSGQGTDTQYF.

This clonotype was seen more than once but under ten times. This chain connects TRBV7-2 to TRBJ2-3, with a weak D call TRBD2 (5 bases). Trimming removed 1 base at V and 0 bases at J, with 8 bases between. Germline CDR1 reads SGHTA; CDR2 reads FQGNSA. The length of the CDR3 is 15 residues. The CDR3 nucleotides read TGTGCCAGCAGCTTAGTAGCGCAGAGCACAGATACGCAGTATTTT. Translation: CASSLVAQSTDTQYF.

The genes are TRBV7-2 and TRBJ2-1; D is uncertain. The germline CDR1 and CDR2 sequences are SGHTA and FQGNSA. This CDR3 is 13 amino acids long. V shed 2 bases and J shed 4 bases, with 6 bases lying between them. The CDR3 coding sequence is TGTGCCAGCAGCTTATCACCATACAATGAGCAGTTCTTC. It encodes CASSLSPYNEQFF.

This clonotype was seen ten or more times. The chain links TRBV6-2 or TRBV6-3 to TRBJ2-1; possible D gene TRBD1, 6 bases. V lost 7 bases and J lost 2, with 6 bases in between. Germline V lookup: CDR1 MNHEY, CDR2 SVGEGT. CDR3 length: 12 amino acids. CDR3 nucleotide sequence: TGTGCCAGCACAGGGGCCTACAATGAGCAGTTCTTC. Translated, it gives CASTGAYNEQFF.